This record looks at one TCR beta chain sequence and its context. Antigen: not known. A multiplex PCR was run with 60 Vbeta primers and 13 Jbeta primers. Clones were sequenced by immunoSEQ multiplex PCR, and TCRdb holds only the in-frame ones, with some missing. The table shows more than 150,000 clones, with 78% occurring only once. The entry originates in a study of cytomegalovirus exposure and HLA in healthy donors. Study outcomes and limitations: Most CMV-associated TCR beta chains were later found to appear HLA-restricted. CMV serostatus stood as the only immune exposure information on hand.

The CDR3 consists of 18 residues. J was trimmed by 0 bases and V by 3 bases; bases with no gene match: 7. The rearrangement joins TRBV23-1 to TRBJ1-4, with TRBD1 matching over 10 bases. TRBV23-1 is classed as an ORF, of uncertain function. Sequenced: PBMCs. This TCR came from a woman under 40 in good health and CMV-seropositive. In DNA, the CDR3 is TGCGCCAGCAGTCAGCCCGGGACAGGGGATGCAACTAATGAAAAACTGTTTTTT. Translating gives CASSQPGTGDATNEKLFF.